A selection of T cell receptor beta chains follows, all from one sample in a study of T cells in Graves' hyperthyroidism and ophthalmopathy. TCRdb reanalysed the multiplex PCR reads using MiXCR and keeps one entry per CDR3 protein. The repertoire holds roughly 740,000 distinct CDR3 sequences, about a sixth seen once, with under 8.5% in the top ten. Sequencing was carried out using blood. These receptors all come from a man younger than 30 with Graves' hyperthyroidism. Each CDR3 is given without its conserved first and last residue.

v_gene	j_gene	CDR3aa
TRBV30	TRBJ2-2	AWSRQGKGGSGELF
TRBV18	TRBJ2-5	ASFRQDQETQY
TRBV2	TRBJ2-7	ASMRSGAEQY
TRBV9	TRBJ1-1	ASSVAGGQTEAF
TRBV10-3	TRBJ2-5	AISETSGRAGQETQY
TRBV6-5	TRBJ1-1	ASSYPSGGGTEAF
TRBV7-9	TRBJ1-2	ASSLAIRGPKDYGYT
TRBV28	TRBJ2-1	ASSPTRDEQF
TRBV11-2	TRBJ2-1	ASSANQAPGEQF
TRBV20-1	TRBJ2-3	SARDTSGRSDTQY
TRBV30	TRBJ1-2	AWSWTGGYGYT
TRBV27	TRBJ2-5	ASSRPGAEETQY
TRBV4-1	TRBJ1-6	ASSQEGHSRVRVGSPLH
TRBV9	TRBJ1-4	ASDRGHEKLF
TRBV18	TRBJ2-7	ASSYGTVSSYEQY
TRBV7-9	TRBJ1-1	ASSSPRGNTEAF
TRBV7-9	TRBJ1-1	ASSFDRGTEAF
TRBV10-3	TRBJ2-5	AISDGLAGETQY
TRBV7-9	TRBJ2-5	ASSWVSETQY
TRBV28	TRBJ2-1	ASSPIREGLVYFEQF
TRBV7-3	TRBJ2-5	ASSLTGTGEETQY
TRBV24-1	TRBJ2-1	ATSVGFHEQF
TRBV30	TRBJ2-5	ACQGGEETQY
TRBV4-2	TRBJ1-1	ASSQAGRGKNTEAF
TRBV7-9	TRBJ2-7	ASSLTGVPLYEQY
TRBV28	TRBJ1-2	ASSLPYGTVKRGYT
TRBV5-8	TRBJ1-4	ASSLGAGLGNEKLF
TRBV6-1	TRBJ2-1	ATTAEDNEQF
TRBV5-1	TRBJ1-1	ASSLRLPDRGTEAF